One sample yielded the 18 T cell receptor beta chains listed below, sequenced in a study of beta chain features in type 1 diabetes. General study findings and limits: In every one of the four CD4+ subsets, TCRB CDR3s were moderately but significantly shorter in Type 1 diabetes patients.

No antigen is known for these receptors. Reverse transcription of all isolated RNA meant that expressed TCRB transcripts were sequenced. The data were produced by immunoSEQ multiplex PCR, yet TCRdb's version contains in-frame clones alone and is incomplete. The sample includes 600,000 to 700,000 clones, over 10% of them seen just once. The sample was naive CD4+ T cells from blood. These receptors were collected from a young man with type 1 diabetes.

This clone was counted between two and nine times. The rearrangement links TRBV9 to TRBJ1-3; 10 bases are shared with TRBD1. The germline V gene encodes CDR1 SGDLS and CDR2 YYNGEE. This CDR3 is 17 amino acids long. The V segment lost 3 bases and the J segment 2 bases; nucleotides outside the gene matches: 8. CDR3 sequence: CASSGGTGDPTGNTIYF. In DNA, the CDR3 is TGTGCCAGCAGCGGCGGGACAGGGGATCCGACTGGAAACACCATATATTTT. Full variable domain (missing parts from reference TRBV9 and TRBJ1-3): DSGVTQTPKHLITATGQRVTLRCSPRSGDLSVYWYQQSLDQGLQFLIQYYNGEERAKGNILERFSAQQFPDLHSELNLSSLELGDSALYFCASSGGTGDPTGNTIYFGEGSWLTVV.

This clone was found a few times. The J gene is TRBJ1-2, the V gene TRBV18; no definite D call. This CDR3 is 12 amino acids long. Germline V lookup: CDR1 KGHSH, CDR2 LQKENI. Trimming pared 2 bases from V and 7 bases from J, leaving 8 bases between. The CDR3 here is CASSPSRAGYTF. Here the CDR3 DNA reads TGTGCCAGCTCACCATCGCGAGCTGGCTACACCTTC.

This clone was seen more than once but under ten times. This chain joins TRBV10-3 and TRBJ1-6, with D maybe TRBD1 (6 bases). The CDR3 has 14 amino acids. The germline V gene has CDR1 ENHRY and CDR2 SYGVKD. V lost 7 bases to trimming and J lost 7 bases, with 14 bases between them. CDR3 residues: CAINDRSGNSPLHF. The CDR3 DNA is TGTGCCATCAACGACAGGAGCGGAAATTCACCCCTCCACTTT.

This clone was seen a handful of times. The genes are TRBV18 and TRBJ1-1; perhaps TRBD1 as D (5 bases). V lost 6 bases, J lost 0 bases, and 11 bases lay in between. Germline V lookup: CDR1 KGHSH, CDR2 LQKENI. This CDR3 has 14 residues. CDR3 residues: CASSSDTVNTEAFF. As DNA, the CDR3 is TGTGCCAGCTCCTCGGACACGGTGAACACTGAAGCTTTCTTT.

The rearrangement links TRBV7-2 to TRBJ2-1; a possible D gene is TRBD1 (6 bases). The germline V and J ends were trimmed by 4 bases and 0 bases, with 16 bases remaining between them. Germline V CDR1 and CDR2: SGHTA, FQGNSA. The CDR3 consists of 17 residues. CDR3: CASSSQLRGSSYNEQFF. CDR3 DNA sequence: TGTGCCAGCAGCTCCCAATTGAGGGGGAGCTCCTACAATGAGCAGTTCTTC.

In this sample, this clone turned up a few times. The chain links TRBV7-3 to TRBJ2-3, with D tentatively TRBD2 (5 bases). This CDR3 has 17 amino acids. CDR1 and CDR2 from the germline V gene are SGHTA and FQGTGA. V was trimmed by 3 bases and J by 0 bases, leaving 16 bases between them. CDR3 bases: TGTGCCAGCAGCTTGGTTGGAACGGGGTTTAGCACAGATACGCAGTATTTT. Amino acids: CASSLVGTGFSTDTQYF.

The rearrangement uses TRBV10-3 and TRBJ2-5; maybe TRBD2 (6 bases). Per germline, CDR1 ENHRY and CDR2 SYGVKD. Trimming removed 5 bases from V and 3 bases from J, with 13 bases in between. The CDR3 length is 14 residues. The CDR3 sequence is CAISKTRIEETQYF. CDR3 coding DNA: TGTGCCATCAGTAAGACTAGAATAGAAGAGACCCAGTACTTC.

This chain's CDR3 is CATGRGTFSGTDTQYF. As DNA, the CDR3 is TGTGCCACCGGTAGGGGGACGTTTAGCGGCACAGATACGCAGTATTTT. The chain couples TRBV10-3 to TRBJ2-3, with a tentative D call TRBD1 (6 bases). CDR1 and CDR2 (germline): ENHRY, SYGVKD. Trimming took off 10 bases at V and 1 base at J, with 21 bases between the two ends. This CDR3 has 16 residues.

The CDR3 nucleotides are TGCAGCGTTACTGGGGCAGGGGAAGGGAACTATGGCTACACCTTC. Protein product: CSVTGAGEGNYGYTF. The genes are TRBV29-1 and TRBJ1-2; a weak D match, TRBD1 (6 bases). Between the trimmed V and J ends, which lost 5 bases and 2 bases, there was a span of 18 bases. The CDR3 has 15 residues. Germline V gene data show CDR1 as SQVTM and CDR2 as ANQGSEA.

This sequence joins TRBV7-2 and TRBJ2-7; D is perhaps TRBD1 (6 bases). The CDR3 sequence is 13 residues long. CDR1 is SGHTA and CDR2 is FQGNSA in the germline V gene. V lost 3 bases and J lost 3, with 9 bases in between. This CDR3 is CASSFQGFYEQYF. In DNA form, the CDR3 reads TGTGCCAGCAGCTTTCAGGGGTTCTACGAGCAGTACTTC. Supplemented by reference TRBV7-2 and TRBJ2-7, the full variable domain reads GAGVSQSPSNKVTEKGKDVELRCDPISGHTALYWYRQSLGQGLEFLIYFQGNSAPDKSGLPSDRFSAERTGGSVSTLTIQRTQQEDSAVYLCASSFQGFYEQYFGPGTRLTVT.

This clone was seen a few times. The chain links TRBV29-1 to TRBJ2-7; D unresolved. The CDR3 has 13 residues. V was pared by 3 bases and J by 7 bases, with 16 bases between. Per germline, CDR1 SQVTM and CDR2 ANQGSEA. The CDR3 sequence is CSVEVSGQGEQYF. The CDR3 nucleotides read TGCAGCGTTGAGGTTTCAGGCCAAGGGGAGCAGTACTTC.

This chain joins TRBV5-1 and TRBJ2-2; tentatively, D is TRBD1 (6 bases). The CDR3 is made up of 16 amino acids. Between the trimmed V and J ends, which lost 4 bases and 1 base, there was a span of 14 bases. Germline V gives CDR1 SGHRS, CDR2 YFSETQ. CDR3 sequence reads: CASSPRQGRNTGELFF. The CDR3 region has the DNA TGCGCCAGCAGCCCACGGCAGGGGAGGAACACCGGGGAGCTGTTTTTT.

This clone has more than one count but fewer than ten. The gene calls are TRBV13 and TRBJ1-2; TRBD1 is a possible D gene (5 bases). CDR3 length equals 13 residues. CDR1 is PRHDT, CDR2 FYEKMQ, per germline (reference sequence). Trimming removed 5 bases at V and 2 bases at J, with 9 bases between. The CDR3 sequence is CASSGTGNYGYTF. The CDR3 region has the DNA TGTGCCAGCAGCGGGACTGGGAACTATGGCTACACCTTC.

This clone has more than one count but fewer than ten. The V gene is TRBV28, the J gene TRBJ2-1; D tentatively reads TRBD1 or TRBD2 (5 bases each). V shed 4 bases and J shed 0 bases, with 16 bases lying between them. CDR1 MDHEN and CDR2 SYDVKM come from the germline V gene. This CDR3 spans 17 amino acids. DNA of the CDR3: TGTGCCAGCAGTTCCCCCTCGAAGGGGAGCTCCTACAATGAGCAGTTCTTC. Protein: CASSSPSKGSSYNEQFF.

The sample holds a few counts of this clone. CDR3 protein: CASSLVHEEQYF. The CDR3 DNA reads TGTGCCAGCAGCTTAGTACATGAGGAGCAGTACTTC. The V gene is TRBV11-2, the J gene TRBJ2-7; D ambiguous. V was trimmed by 1 base and J by 7 bases, leaving 8 bases between them. The CDR3 consists of 12 residues. The V gene's germline CDR1 is SGHAT and CDR2 FQNNGV. Variable domain in full (rest from reference TRBV11-2 and TRBJ2-7): EAGVAQSPRYKIIEKRQSVAFWCNPISGHATLYWYQQILGQGPKLLIQFQNNGVVDDSQLPKDRFSAERLKGVDSTLKIQPAKLEDSAVYLCASSLVHEEQYFGPGTRLTVT.

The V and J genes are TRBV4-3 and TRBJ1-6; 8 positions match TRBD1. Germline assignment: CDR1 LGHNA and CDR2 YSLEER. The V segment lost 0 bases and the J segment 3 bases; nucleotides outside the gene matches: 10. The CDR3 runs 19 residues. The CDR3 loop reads CASSQDLTGQGSYNSPLHF. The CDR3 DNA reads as TGCGCCAGCAGCCAAGATTTGACCGGACAGGGAAGCTATAATTCACCCCTCCACTTT.

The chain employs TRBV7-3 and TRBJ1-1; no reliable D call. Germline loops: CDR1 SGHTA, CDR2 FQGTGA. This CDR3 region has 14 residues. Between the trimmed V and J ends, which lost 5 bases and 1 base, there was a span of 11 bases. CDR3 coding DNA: TGTGCCAGCAGCCCGCAAGGAACGAACACTGAAGCTTTCTTT. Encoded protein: CASSPQGTNTEAFF.

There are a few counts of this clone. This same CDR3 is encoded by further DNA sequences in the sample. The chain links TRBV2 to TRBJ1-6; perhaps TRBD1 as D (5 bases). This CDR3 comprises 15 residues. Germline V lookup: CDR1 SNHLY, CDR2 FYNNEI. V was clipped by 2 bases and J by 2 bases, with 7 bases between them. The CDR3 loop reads CASSEQGTYNSPLHF. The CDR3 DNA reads TGTGCCAGCAGTGAACAGGGCACCTATAATTCACCCCTCCACTTT.